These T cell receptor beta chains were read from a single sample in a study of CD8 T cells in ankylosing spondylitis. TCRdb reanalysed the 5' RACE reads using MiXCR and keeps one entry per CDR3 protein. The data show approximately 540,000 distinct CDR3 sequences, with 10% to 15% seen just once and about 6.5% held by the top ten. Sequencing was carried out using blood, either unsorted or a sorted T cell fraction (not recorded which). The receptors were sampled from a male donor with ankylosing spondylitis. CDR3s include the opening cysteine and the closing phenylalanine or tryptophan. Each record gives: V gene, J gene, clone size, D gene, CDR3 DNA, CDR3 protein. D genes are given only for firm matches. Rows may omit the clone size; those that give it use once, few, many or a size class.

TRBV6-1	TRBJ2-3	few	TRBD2	TGTGCCAGCAGGCAAGCGGGAGAGGCAGATACGCAGTATTTT	CASRQAGEADTQYF
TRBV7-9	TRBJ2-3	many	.	TGTGCCAGCAGTCCCCCGGGCGCAGATACGCAGTATTTT	CASSPPGADTQYF
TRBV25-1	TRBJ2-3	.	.	TGTGCCAGCACCACAAACGGGGGTTCTCGGGATACGCAGTATTTT	CASTTNGGSRDTQYF
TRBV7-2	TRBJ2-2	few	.	TGTGCCGGGAGAGGCGGACTGAACACCGGGGAGCTGTTTTTT	CAGRGGLNTGELFF
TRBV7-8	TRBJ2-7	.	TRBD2	TGTGCCAGCAGCTCTTCTGGGCGGGACTACCGAAACTACGAGCAGTACTTC	CASSSSGRDYRNYEQYF
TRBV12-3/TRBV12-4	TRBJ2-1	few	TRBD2	TGTGCCAGCAGTTACCCACTAGCGGGAGGGCCCATGGGCTCCTACAATGAGCAGTTCTTC	CASSYPLAGGPMGSYNEQFF
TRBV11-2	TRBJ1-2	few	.	TGTGCCAGCAGCCCCGCTTGGCAGGGCAGAGGCTACACCTTC	CASSPAWQGRGYTF
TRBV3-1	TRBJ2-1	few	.	TGTGCCAGCAGCCAAGATAGCCAAGATACAAGAGAGCAGTTCTTC	CASSQDSQDTREQFF
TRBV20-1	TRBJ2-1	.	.	TGCAGTGCTAGACTAGCGAATGCCTACAATGAGCAGTTCTTC	CSARLANAYNEQFF
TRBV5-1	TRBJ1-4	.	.	TGCGCCAGCAGCCCTACAGGAACCATAAATGAAAAACTGTTTTTT	CASSPTGTINEKLFF
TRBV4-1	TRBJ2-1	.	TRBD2	TGCGCCAGCAGCCAAGGGAATGGGAGGGCCGGGTATGAGCAGTTCTTC	CASSQGNGRAGYEQFF
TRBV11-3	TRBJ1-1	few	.	TGTGCCAGCAGCATACGAAGGGGGGCCAACACTGAAGCTTTCTTT	CASSIRRGANTEAFF
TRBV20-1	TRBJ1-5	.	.	TGCAGTGCTACCCAGTATAAATATACAGGGATACGGCAGCCCCAGCATTTT	CSATQYKYTGIRQPQHF
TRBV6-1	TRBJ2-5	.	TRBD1	TGTGCCAGCAGGGACAGGGAGTCTGCAGAGACCCAGTACTTC	CASRDRESAETQYF
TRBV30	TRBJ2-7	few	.	TGTGCCTGGAATCACGGAACGAGCTCCTACGAGCAGTACTTC	CAWNHGTSSYEQYF
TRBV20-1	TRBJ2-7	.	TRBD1	TGCAGTGCGCCTCGACAGGGTACCGAGCAGTACTTC	CSAPRQGTEQYF
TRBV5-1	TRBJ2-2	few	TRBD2	TGCGCCAGCAGCTGGGTAGCGGGAGAAGGCGGGGAGCTGTTTTTT	CASSWVAGEGGELFF
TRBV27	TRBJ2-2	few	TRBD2	TGTGCCGTCGGCTTCGGGGGGGTGTCCGGGGAGCTGTTTTTT	CAVGFGGVSGELFF
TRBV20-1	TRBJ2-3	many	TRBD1	TGCAGTGCTAGCGCAGGGGGAGGCACAGATACGCAGTATTTT	CSASAGGGTDTQYF
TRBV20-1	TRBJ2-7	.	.	TGCAGTGCTAGTCCTAGCGACTTCGAGCAGTACTTC	CSASPSDFEQYF
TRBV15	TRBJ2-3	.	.	TGTGCCACCAGCAGAGAGGTCCTATTTGCGGGGAGCACAGATACGCAGTATTTT	CATSREVLFAGSTDTQYF
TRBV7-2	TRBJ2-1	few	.	TGTGCCAGCAGCCCCCAGGGGGGAGGGAACAATGAGCAGTTCTTC	CASSPQGGGNNEQFF
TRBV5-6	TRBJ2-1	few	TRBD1	TGTGCCAGCAGCTTCTCCGGACAGGGAGAGTACTACAATGAGCAGTTCTTC	CASSFSGQGEYYNEQFF
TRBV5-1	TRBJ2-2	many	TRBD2	TGCGCCAGCAGCTTGGGACTAGCGGGAGGCACCGGGGAGCTGTTTTTT	CASSLGLAGGTGELFF
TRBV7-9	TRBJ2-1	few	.	TGTGCCAGCAGCTTTGTGTCCGTGTTGAATGAGCAGTTCTTC	CASSFVSVLNEQFF
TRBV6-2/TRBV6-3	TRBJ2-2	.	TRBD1	TGTGCCAGCAGTTACTCGTGGGACAGGGGAAACACCGGGGAGCTGTTTTTT	CASSYSWDRGNTGELFF
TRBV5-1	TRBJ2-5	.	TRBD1	TGCGCCAGCAGTTCTAGACCGGGACAGGGGTATTCTCTGGGGCTCGAAGAGACCCAGTACTTC	CASSSRPGQGYSLGLEETQYF
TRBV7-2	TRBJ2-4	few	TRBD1	TGTGCCAGCAGCTCAGGGGGCGCTAGAAACATTCAGTACTTC	CASSSGGARNIQYF
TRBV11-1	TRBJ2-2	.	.	TGTGCCAGCAGCTTAGCTAGCGGACAATACCGGGCGAACACCGGGGAGCTGTTTTTT	CASSLASGQYRANTGELFF
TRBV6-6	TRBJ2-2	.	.	TGTGCCAGCAGTTCAGACTCAGCCGGGGAGCTGTTTTTT	CASSSDSAGELFF
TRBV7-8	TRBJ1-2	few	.	TGTGCCAGCAGCTTAGTTGTCGACAGTAACTATGGCTACACCTTC	CASSLVVDSNYGYTF
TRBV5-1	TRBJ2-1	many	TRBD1	TGCGCCAGCAGCGCCGGGACAGACTACAATGAGCAGTTCTTC	CASSAGTDYNEQFF
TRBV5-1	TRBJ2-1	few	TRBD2	TGCGCCAGCAGCCGTCGACTAGCGAATGAGCAGTTCTTC	CASSRRLANEQFF
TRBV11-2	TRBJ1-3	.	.	TGTGCCAGCAGCTTCCCGGGGGGTGGCCCTGGAAACACCATATATTTT	CASSFPGGGPGNTIYF
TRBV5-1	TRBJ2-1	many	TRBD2	TGCGCCAGCAGCTCCTCTAGCGGGAGTTCGTACAATGAGCAGTTCTTC	CASSSSSGSSYNEQFF
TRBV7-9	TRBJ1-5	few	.	TGTGCCAGCAGCTCCGGGCAGTGGCAGCCCCAGCATTTT	CASSSGQWQPQHF
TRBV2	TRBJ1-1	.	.	TGTGCCAGCAGTGCCGACGGGGGGACTGAAGCTTTCTTT	CASSADGGTEAFF
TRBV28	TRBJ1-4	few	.	TGTGCCACCGAGGATTCAACTAATGAAAAACTGTTTTTT	CATEDSTNEKLFF
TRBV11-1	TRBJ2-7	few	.	TGTGCCAGCAGCTCCCCTTGGGGGCCATCCTACGAGCAGTACTTC	CASSSPWGPSYEQYF
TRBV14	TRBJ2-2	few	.	TGTGCCAGCAGCCAAGGTCCCACCAGTGAGCTGTTTTTT	CASSQGPTSELFF
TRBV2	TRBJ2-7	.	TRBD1	TGTGCCAGCAGTAGGACAGGGGGGGAGGGCGAGCAGTACTTC	CASSRTGGEGEQYF
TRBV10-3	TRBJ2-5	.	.	TGTGCCATCAGTGACAGCCGGGAGACCCAGTACTTC	CAISDSRETQYF
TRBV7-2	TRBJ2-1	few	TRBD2	TGTGCCAGCAGCTCATTAAGCGGGAGTGGCTACAATGAGCAGTTCTTC	CASSSLSGSGYNEQFF
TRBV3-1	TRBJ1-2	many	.	TGTGCCAGCAGCCAAGATAGTGGGTATTTTACGGGCGGCTACACCTTC	CASSQDSGYFTGGYTF
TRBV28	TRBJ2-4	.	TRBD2	TGTGCCAGCAGTCCTGGAGGAGCGGGAAAAAACATTCAGTACTTC	CASSPGGAGKNIQYF
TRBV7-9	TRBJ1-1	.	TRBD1	TGTGCCAGCAGCTCTATAGGACAGGCCAGGGGCACTGAAGCTTTCTTT	CASSSIGQARGTEAFF